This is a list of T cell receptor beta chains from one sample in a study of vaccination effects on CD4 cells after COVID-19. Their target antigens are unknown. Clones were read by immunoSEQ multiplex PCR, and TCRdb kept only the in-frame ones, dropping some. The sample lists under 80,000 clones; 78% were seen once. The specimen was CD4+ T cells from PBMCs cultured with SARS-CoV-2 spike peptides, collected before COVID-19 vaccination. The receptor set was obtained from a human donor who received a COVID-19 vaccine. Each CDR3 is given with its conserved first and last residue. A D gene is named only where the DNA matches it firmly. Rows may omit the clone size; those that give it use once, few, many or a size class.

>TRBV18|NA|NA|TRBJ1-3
TGTGCCAGCTCACCACCAGGCAGGTCCGGAAACACCATATATTTT
CASSPPGRSGNTIYF
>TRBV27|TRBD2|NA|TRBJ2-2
TGTGCCAGCAGTCAGCTAGCGGGGGGGCCAACCGGGGAGCTGTTTTTT
CASSQLAGGPTGELFF
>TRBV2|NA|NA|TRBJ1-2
TGTGCCAGGGAGGCGAGTGCAGGATACCTTGGCTACACCTTC
CAREASAGYLGYTF
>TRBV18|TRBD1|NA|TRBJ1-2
TGTGCCAGCTCACCACTTGACAGGGCTGGGAATGGCTACACCTTC
CASSPLDRAGNGYTF
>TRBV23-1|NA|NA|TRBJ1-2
TGCGCCAGCAGTCCTCAACCCGGGACCCCGCTCGGCTTTAACTATGGCTACACCTTC
CASSPQPGTPLGFNYGYTF
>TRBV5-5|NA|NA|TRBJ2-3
TGTGCCAGCAGCTTGCGGGGTCCTAGCACAGATACGCAGTATTTT
CASSLRGPSTDTQYF
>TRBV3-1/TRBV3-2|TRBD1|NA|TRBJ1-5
TGTGCCAGCAGCCAAGATCGGGCAGGGGGCAGCAATCAGCCCCAGCATTTT
CASSQDRAGGSNQPQHF
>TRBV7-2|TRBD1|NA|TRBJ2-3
TGTGCCAGCAGCGCCCAGGACAGGTCAACAGATACGCAGTATTTT
CASSAQDRSTDTQYF
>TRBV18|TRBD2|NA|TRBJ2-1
TGTGCCAGCTCACCACCGTCCACGGCGGGGAGGGGTGAGCAGTTCTTC
CASSPPSTAGRGEQFF
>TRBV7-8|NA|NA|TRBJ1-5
TGTGCCAGCAGCTTAGAGTTGGTGCAGCCCCAGCATTTT
CASSLELVQPQHF
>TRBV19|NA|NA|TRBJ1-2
TGTGCCAGTAGTATCCACTTTCGTGGGACGGACTATGGCTACACCTTC
CASSIHFRGTDYGYTF
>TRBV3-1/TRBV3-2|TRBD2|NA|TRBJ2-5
TGTGCCAGCAGACCCCCGGGGGGGCAAGAGACCCAGTACTTC
CASRPPGGQETQYF
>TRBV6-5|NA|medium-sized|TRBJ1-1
TGTGCCAGCAGAAACAGACACCTGAACACTGAAGCTTTCTTT
CASRNRHLNTEAFF
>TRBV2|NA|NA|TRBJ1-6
TGTGCCAGCAAGGGTCAGGGCAATTCACCCCTCCACTTT
CASKGQGNSPLHF
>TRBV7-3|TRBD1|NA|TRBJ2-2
TGTGCCAGCAGCTTCCAGGGGGCTCGGAACACCGGGGAGCTGTTTTTT
CASSFQGARNTGELFF
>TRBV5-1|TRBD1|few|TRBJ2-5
TGCGCCAGCCACCACAGGGGAAGAGAGACCCAGTACTTC
CASHHRGRETQYF
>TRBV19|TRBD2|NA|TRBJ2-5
TGTGCCAGTAGCCGGACTAGCGGAGGGGAGACCCAGTACTTC
CASSRTSGGETQYF
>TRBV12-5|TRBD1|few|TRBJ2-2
TGTGCTAGTGGTTTAAGGGGACAGGGGATTCCCGGGGAGCTGTTTTTT
CASGLRGQGIPGELFF
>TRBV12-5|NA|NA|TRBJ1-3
TGTGCTAGTGGCTTCCTCGCGACAGCCTCTGGAAACACCATATATTTT
CASGFLATASGNTIYF
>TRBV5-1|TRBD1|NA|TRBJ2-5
TGCGCCAGCACCCATACAGGGGGCGAAGAGACCCAGTACTTC
CASTHTGGEETQYF
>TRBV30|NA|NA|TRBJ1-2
TGTGCCTGGAGTGCACAACTAATGCTCTATGGCTACACCTTC
CAWSAQLMLYGYTF
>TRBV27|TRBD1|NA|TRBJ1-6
TGTGCCAGCAGTCCGATATCCGGGACAGGGACCCCACCCCTCCACTTT
CASSPISGTGTPPLHF
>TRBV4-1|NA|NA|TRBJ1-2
TGCGCCAGCAGCCGCGATCAGGACAGCTTCTATGGCTACACCTTC
CASSRDQDSFYGYTF
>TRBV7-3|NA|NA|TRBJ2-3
TGTGCCAGCAGCATTAGTAGCACAGATACGCAGTATTTT
CASSISSTDTQYF
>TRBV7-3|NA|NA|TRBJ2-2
TGTGCCAGCAGCCTTGACAGGACCGGGGAGCTGTTTTTT
CASSLDRTGELFF
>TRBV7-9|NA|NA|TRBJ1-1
TGTGCCAGCAGCTTTGACCGTTACACTGAAGCTTTCTTT
CASSFDRYTEAFF
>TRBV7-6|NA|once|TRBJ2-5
TGTGCCAGCAGCTCCAGTCGACAGGGTCGGAGGGCTGGAGAGACCCAGTACTTC
CASSSSRQGRRAGETQYF
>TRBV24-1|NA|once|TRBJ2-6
TGTGCCACCAGTGATTTTCGTGCCAGTAAAACCTCTGGGGCCAACGTCCTGACTTTC
CATSDFRASKTSGANVLTF
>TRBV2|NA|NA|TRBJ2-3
TGTGCCAGCAGAGGGTCCCGGCTTAGCACAGATACGCAGTATTTT
CASRGSRLSTDTQYF
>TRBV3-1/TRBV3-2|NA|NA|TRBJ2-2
TGTGCCAGCAGCCCACTTGGCGGGGTGCCCGGGGAGCTGTTTTTT
CASSPLGGVPGELFF
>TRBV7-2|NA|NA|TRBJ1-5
TGTGCCAGCAGCCTACGGACCAATCAGCCCCAGCATTTT
CASSLRTNQPQHF
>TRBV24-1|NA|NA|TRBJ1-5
TGTGCCACCAGTGATGTGTGGGAGAATCAGCCCCAGCATTTT
CATSDVWENQPQHF
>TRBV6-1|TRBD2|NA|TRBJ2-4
TGTGCCAGCAGTGAACGGGGGGGTGGTGCGAACATTCAGTACTTC
CASSERGGGANIQYF
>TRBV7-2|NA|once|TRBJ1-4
TGTGCCAGCAGCTTAGTAAGGGCTGACAATGAAAAACTGTTTTTT
CASSLVRADNEKLFF
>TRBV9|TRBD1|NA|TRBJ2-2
TGTGCCAGCAGCGTCGGGACAGGGGTGGGCACCGGGGAGCTGTTTTTT
CASSVGTGVGTGELFF
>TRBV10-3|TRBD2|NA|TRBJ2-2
TGTGCCATCAGTGAGTGGGGCGGGGGAACAACCGGGGAGCTGTTTTTT
CAISEWGGGTTGELFF
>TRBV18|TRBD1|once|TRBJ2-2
TGTGCCAGCTCACCCTTCCTGGACAGGGCCGAAAACACCGGGGAGCTGTTTTTT
CASSPFLDRAENTGELFF
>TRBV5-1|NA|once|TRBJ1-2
TGCGCCAGCAGCTCGGATGTAAACTATGGCTACACCTTC
CASSSDVNYGYTF
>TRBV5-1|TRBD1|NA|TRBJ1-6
TGCGCCAGCAGCTTGGTAGGACAGGGGATTTCACCCCTCCACTTT
CASSLVGQGISPLHF